This T cell receptor (beta chain) derives from a study of blood T cell repertoires in COVID-19. Study-wide context: From T cells, B-cell-depleted T cells, or PBMCs came the material, which was cDNA or gDNA.

The method was immunoSEQ multiplex PCR; TCRdb's version includes in-frame clones alone and lacks a portion of them. In the table there are roughly 200,000 clones, 75% to 90% of which are singletons. This clone was detected only once. Participants spanned ages about 18 to 95 years and resided in 24 US areas. Donors of Cohort 3 who recovered were those that had two negative PCRs, clearance, or symptom resolution. CDR1 and CDR2 (germline): LNHDA, SQIVND (reference sequence). The CDR3 is 15 residues long. Trimming stripped 4 bases from V and 0 bases from J, with 9 bases between. The sample was PBMCs or T cells enriched from blood (not recorded which). The clonotype comes from a man aged 40-55 years who had recovered from COVID-19. The chain links TRBV19 to TRBJ2-2; D gene ambiguous. This chain's CDR3 is CASSTQTTNTGELFF. Written as DNA, the CDR3 is TGTGCCAGTAGTACCCAGACAACGAACACCGGGGAGCTGTTTTTT.